The T cell receptor (beta chain) described here comes from a study of blood T cell repertoires in COVID-19. Generated by immunoSEQ multiplex PCR, the TCRdb table keeps only in-frame clones and is missing some. The table has about 220,000 clones, roughly 80% seen once. This CDR3 has 16 residues. The V segment lost 3 bases and the J segment 0 bases; nucleotides outside the gene matches: 7. Germline V gene sequence: CDR1 SGDLS, CDR2 YYNGEE. Study members were between about 18 and 100 years old and lived in over 20 US regions. No more than 2 weeks before study entry, exposed participants had met a case of COVID-19.

The material sequenced was PBMCs or T cells enriched from blood (not recorded which). The receptor's source is a woman between 40 and 55 years old who had been exposed to COVID-19. The rearrangement joins TRBV9 to TRBJ2-3; TRBD1 matches 7 bases. The DNA of the CDR3 is TGTGCCAGCAGCGCCCAAGGGGGCCCCAGCACAGATACGCAGTATTTT. This translates into CASSAQGGPSTDTQYF.